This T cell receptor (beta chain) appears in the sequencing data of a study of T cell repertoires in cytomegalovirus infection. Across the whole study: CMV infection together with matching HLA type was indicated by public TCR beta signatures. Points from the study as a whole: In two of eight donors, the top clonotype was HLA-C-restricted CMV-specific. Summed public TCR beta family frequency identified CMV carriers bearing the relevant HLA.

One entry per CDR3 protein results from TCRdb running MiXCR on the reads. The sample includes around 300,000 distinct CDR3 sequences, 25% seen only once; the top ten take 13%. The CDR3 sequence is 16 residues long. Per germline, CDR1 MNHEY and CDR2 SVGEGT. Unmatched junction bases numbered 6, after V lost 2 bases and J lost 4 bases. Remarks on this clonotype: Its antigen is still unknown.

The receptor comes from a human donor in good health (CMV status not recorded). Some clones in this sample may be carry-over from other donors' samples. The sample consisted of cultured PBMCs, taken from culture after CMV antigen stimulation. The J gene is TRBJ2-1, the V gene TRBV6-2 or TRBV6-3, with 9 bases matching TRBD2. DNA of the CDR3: TGTGCCAGCAGTTACGTGGCGGGAGGGCCGTACAATGAGCAGTTCTTC. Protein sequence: CASSYVAGGPYNEQFF.